This record covers a single T cell receptor (beta chain). These data belong to a study of blood T cell repertoires in COVID-19. Participants came from under 30 US areas, aged about 18 to 100 years. The study assigned cohorts using participant-reported clinical history. The CDR3 covers 12 residues. In germline, CDR1 is LNHDA, CDR2 SQIVND (reference sequence). Trimming cost V 6 bases and J 4 bases, with 9 bases left between them. Method: immunoSEQ multiplex PCR; TCRdb's copy keeps in-frame clones and lacks some. The table shows roughly 370,000 clones, with 80% to 90% occurring only once. The V and J genes are TRBV19 and TRBJ2-5; weak D call: TRBD1 (6 bases). This sequence was found in a woman aged 45-65 years who had recovered from COVID-19. The sample taken for sequencing was PBMCs or T cells enriched from blood (not recorded which). In DNA form, the CDR3 reads TGTGCCAGTAGACAGGGCGGAGAGACCCAGTACTTC. It translates to CASRQGGETQYF.